A single sample is the source of the 16 T cell receptor beta chains below, sequenced in a study of T-cell memory formation after mild COVID-19. TCRdb analysed the 5' RACE reads with MiXCR anew, one entry per CDR3 protein. Found here are roughly 450,000 distinct CDR3 sequences, 18% of them singletons; the top ten hold roughly an eighth. Material: PBMCs or a T cell subset sorted from them (not recorded which). The receptors derive from an adult woman who had mild COVID-19 (a few samples of this study predate the infection). Cell type and time point are not known.

The rearrangement links TRBV29-1 to TRBJ2-1; 16 positions agree with TRBD2. The CDR3 is 19 residues long. CDR1 and CDR2 from the germline V gene are SQVTM and ANQGSEA. J gave up 2 bases and V 6 bases, and 13 bases lay outside the gene matches. As DNA, the CDR3 is TGCAGCGTCCCCCCGGTTGGGACTAGCGGGGGGGCGCCCTACAATGAGCAGTTCTTC. This translates into CSVPPVGTSGGAPYNEQFF.

The sample holds a few counts of this clonotype. This rearrangement joins TRBV24-1 to TRBJ2-2, with D uncertain. The germline gives CDR1 KGHDR, CDR2 SFDVKD. The CDR3 is 14 amino acids. V was trimmed by 6 bases and J by 3 bases, leaving 10 bases between them. CDR3 coding DNA: TGTGCCACCAGTCTAAGCCAGTACACCGGGGAGCTGTTTTTT. Translation: CATSLSQYTGELFF.

This clonotype appeared a few times. The V call is TRBV20-1, the J call TRBJ2-3; 15 nucleotides match TRBD2. The CDR3 covers 16 residues. V dropped 6 bases and J dropped 4; count of bases not matched to a gene: 8. CDR1 DFQATT and CDR2 SNEGSKA come from the germline V gene (reference sequence). This CDR3 reads CSARTSGRANADTQYF. The CDR3 DNA follows: TGCAGTGCAAGGACTAGCGGGAGGGCAAACGCAGATACGCAGTATTTT.

The chain couples TRBV12-3 or TRBV12-4 to TRBJ1-5; D might be TRBD1 (6 bases). The germline V and J ends were trimmed by 7 bases and 4 bases, with 11 bases remaining between them. This CDR3 spans 13 amino acids. CDR3: CASTVQGNQPQHF. CDR3 bases: TGTGCCAGCACCGTACAGGGAAATCAGCCCCAGCATTTT.

This clonotype was observed a few times. The chain carries TRBV9 and TRBJ1-2, with D unclear. The CDR3 has 15 residues. CDR1 is SGDLS, CDR2 YYNGEE, per germline. Trimming cost V 1 base and J 0 bases, with 10 bases left between them. CDR3 nucleotide sequence: TGTGCCAGCAGCGTAAACAAGGTGACTAACTATGGCTACACCTTC. It is translated as CASSVNKVTNYGYTF.

This clonotype was found a few times. The chain carries TRBV5-1 and TRBJ2-7, with TRBD2 identical over 8 bases. This CDR3 spans 15 amino acids. CDR1 is SGHRS and CDR2 is YFSETQ in the germline V gene. The junction had 9 bases not matched to a gene; V was cut back by 0 bases and J by 7 bases. The CDR3 protein is CASSLAVGTRWEQYF. CDR3 nucleotide sequence: TGCGCCAGCAGCTTGGCCGTCGGGACTAGATGGGAGCAGTACTTC.

This sequence joins TRBV18 and TRBJ2-1; perhaps D is TRBD1 or TRBD2 (5 bases each). The CDR3 spans 15 residues. Germline-derived CDR1 and CDR2 are KGHSH and LQKENI. V gave up 3 bases and J gave up 6 bases, with 15 bases separating them. This CDR3 reads CASSPWTGTTNEQFF. The CDR3 nucleotides read TGTGCCAGCTCACCGTGGACGGGGACCACCAATGAGCAGTTCTTC.

There are a few counts of this clonotype. The chain combines TRBV3-1 with TRBJ2-6, with D perhaps TRBD2 (6 bases). CDR3 length: 19 amino acids. V gave up 3 bases and J gave up 0 bases, with 18 bases separating them. In germline, CDR1 is LGHDT, CDR2 YNNKEL (reference sequence). CDR3 protein: CASSQDPGLTPSGANVLTF. Here the CDR3 DNA reads TGTGCCAGCAGCCAGGACCCGGGACTGACCCCCTCTGGGGCCAACGTCCTGACTTTC.

The rearrangement uses TRBV2 and TRBJ1-1, with 7 nucleotides matching TRBD1. The CDR3 loop spans 14 amino acids. Trimming at V came to 6 bases and at J to 0 bases, leaving 4 bases not matched to a gene. Germline values: CDR1 SNHLY, CDR2 FYNNEI. The CDR3 sequence is CASRGQTMNTEAFF. In nucleotides, the CDR3 is TGTGCCAGCAGGGGACAGACCATGAACACTGAAGCTTTCTTT.

V is TRBV7-2 and J is TRBJ2-3; 8 bases are shared with TRBD1. The germline V gene encodes CDR1 SGHTA and CDR2 FQGNSA. This CDR3 is built from 18 residues. Germline trimming cut 5 bases from V and 4 bases from J; bases unmatched to any gene: 17. CDR3 loop: CASSPPRGRHRGADTQYF. The CDR3 nucleotides read TGTGCCAGCAGCCCACCCAGGGGGCGCCACCGCGGGGCAGATACGCAGTATTTT.

The V and J genes are TRBV12-3 or TRBV12-4 and TRBJ1-5, with D maybe TRBD1 (6 bases). This CDR3 spans 13 amino acids. V was clipped by 7 bases and J by 7 bases, with 14 bases between them. CDR3: CASTKTGRQPQHF. Written as DNA, the CDR3 is TGTGCCAGCACAAAGACAGGACGACAGCCCCAGCATTTT.

The chain joins TRBV24-1 to TRBJ2-3; perhaps TRBD2 as D (6 bases). CDR3 length: 15 residues. V lost 2 bases and J lost 2, with 10 bases in between. Germline CDR1 reads KGHDR; CDR2 reads SFDVKD. CDR3 sequence reads: CATSDSWGLTDTQYF. The DNA of the CDR3 is TGTGCCACCAGTGATTCGTGGGGACTCACAGATACGCAGTATTTT.

The CDR3 region is CASTGRGAVAGELFF. CDR3 nucleotides: TGTGCCAGCACGGGTCGGGGGGCGGTTGCCGGGGAGCTGTTTTTT. The V gene is TRBV6-1, the J gene TRBJ2-2, with D maybe TRBD2 (7 bases). The CDR3 runs 15 residues. The V gene lost 7 bases and the J gene lost 6 bases, with 18 bases spanning the gap. Germline-derived CDR1 and CDR2 are MNHNS and SASEGT.

The rearrangement links TRBV6-6 to TRBJ1-4; D is ambiguous. CDR3 length: 12 residues. Germline CDR1 and CDR2: MNHNY and SVGAGI (reference sequence). The CDR3 nucleotides are TGTGCGACCCGGGGAACTAATGAAAAACTGTTTTTT. The encoded protein is CATRGTNEKLFF.

This clonotype has more than one count but fewer than ten. J is TRBJ2-1 and V is TRBV18; D call uncertain. Germline V gene lookup returns CDR1 KGHSH and CDR2 LQKENI. This CDR3 contains 17 residues. V gave up 8 bases and J gave up 0 bases, with 20 bases separating them. CDR3 DNA: TGTGCCAGCACAACGCAGCCGACCTCAAGCTCCTACAATGAGCAGTTCTTC. Translating gives CASTTQPTSSSYNEQFF.

This chain links TRBV4-3 with TRBJ2-3; a weak D match, TRBD2 (6 bases). Germline CDR1 reads LGHNA; CDR2 reads YSLEER. Trimming removed 2 bases from V and 3 bases from J, with 12 bases in between. There are 15 residues in the CDR3. CDR3 loop: CASSQNGRGTDTQYF. The CDR3 DNA reads as TGCGCCAGCAGCCAAAACGGGAGAGGAACAGATACGCAGTATTTT.